Following are 28 T cell receptor beta chains from one sample sequenced in a study of a mutant IDH1 vaccine in newly diagnosed glioma (dated by TCRdb to the early 2020s). The protocol used for the library was the immunoSEQ multiplex PCR assay. The table comes from immuneACCESS by way of TCRdb, which keeps in-frame sequences with V and J called. Part of the clones is missing from these tables; in studies checked, under half for an unresolved V gene and the rest for unknown reasons. Recorded for this sample are roughly 110,000 clones; 85% to 90% of them occurred a single time. Together, the top ten hold more than 0.55% of the sample. The sample's time point, from its label and the paper: week 11, during vaccination. Each vaccine dose, consisting of 300 ug of a 20-mer mutant IDH1 peptide in Montanide, was administered subcutaneously with topical imiquimod. These TCRs are of unknown antigen specificity.

The material was PBMCs, obtained from a glioma patient whose treatment included an IDH1 peptide vaccine. These receptors were taken from a woman aged 50 to 60 with glioma.

The chain uses TRBV7-9 and TRBJ1-5; D is possibly TRBD1 (6 bases). This CDR3 has 19 residues. Germline loops: CDR1 SEHNR, CDR2 FQNEAQ (reference sequence). The V end was cut by 1 base, the J end by 4 bases, with 23 bases between. CDR3 bases: TGTGCCAGCAGCTTAGTGGGGCCAGGGGCCCTAGGGAGTAATCAGCCCCAGCATTTT. Protein product: CASSLVGPGALGSNQPQHF.

V gene TRBV2 combines with J gene TRBJ1-2; possibly TRBD1 for D (5 bases). Germline lookup yields CDR1 SNHLY and CDR2 FYNNEI. The ends were cut back, 10 bases at V and 4 bases at J, with 16 bases in the middle. The CDR3 sequence is 13 residues long. The CDR3: CATRESGLYGYTF. As DNA, the CDR3 is TGTGCCACCAGGGAGTCAGGTCTCTATGGCTACACCTTC.

The chain is built from TRBV19 and TRBJ1-2; D remains unclear. The V and J ends lost 1 base and 8 bases respectively, with 11 bases between them. The CDR3 is made up of 13 amino acids. Germline V lookup: CDR1 LNHDA, CDR2 SQIVND (reference sequence). CDR3 in DNA: TGTGCCAGTAGTATAGCCGGCCGAAGGGGCTACACCTTC. This translates into CASSIAGRRGYTF.

The chain combines TRBV28 with TRBJ2-2, with 12 nucleotides matching TRBD2. V shed 0 bases and J 6 bases; nucleotides not matched to a gene: 5. There are 17 residues in the CDR3. Germline values: CDR1 MDHEN, CDR2 SYDVKM. CDR3 sequence (DNA): TGTGCCAGCAGTTTATGGGAACTAGCGGGAGGACCCGGGGAGCTGTTTTTT. Translated: CASSLWELAGGPGELFF.

The rearrangement joins TRBV7-9 to TRBJ1-1; a weak D match, TRBD1 (6 bases). CDR3 length equals 14 residues. CDR1 is SEHNR and CDR2 is FQNEAQ in the germline V gene (reference sequence). Trimming removed 1 base from V and 9 bases from J, with 15 bases in between. CDR3: CASSLDEQGGQAFF. CDR3 bases: TGTGCCAGCAGCTTAGATGAACAGGGAGGGCAAGCTTTCTTT. The complete variable domain, with remaining parts taken from reference TRBV7-9 and TRBJ1-1, reads DTGVSQNPRHKITKRGQNVTFRCDPISEHNRLYWYRQTLGQGPEFLTYFQNEAQLEKSRLLSDRFSAERPKGSFSTLEIQRTEQGDSAMYLCASSLDEQGGQAFFGQGTRLTVV.

J is TRBJ1-2 and V is TRBV28, with TRBD1 identical over 8 bases. CDR3 length equals 13 residues. The V gene end was trimmed by 6 bases and the J gene end by 6 bases; junction bases not matched to a gene: 6. Germline V gene sequence: CDR1 MDHEN, CDR2 SYDVKM. This CDR3 is CASRVQGAHGYTF. CDR3 in DNA: TGTGCCAGCAGAGTTCAGGGGGCTCATGGCTACACCTTC.

The rearrangement links TRBV2 to TRBJ2-3, with D possibly matching TRBD1 (6 bases). The CDR3 extends over 14 amino acids. V gave up 6 bases and J gave up 2 bases, with 12 bases separating them. Germline-derived CDR1 and CDR2 are SNHLY and FYNNEI. DNA of the CDR3: TGTGCCAGCAGCTTCTGGGGGCCCACAGATACGCAGTATTTT. Amino acid sequence: CASSFWGPTDTQYF.

The chain couples TRBV6-5 to TRBJ1-1; D is ambiguous. V lost 4 bases and J 0 bases, leaving 9 bases between the germline ends. Germline loops: CDR1 MNHEY, CDR2 SVGAGI. CDR3 length: 14 amino acids. As DNA, the CDR3 is TGTGCCAGCAGTTTTGAGAGGATGAACACTGAAGCTTTCTTT. Translated, it gives CASSFERMNTEAFF.

The V gene is TRBV4-1, the J gene TRBJ2-1; TRBD1 aligns across 7 bases. The junction had 7 bases not matched to a gene; V was cut back by 1 base and J by 4 bases. Per germline, CDR1 MGHRA and CDR2 YSYEKL. This CDR3 comprises 16 residues. The CDR3 loop is CASSQGLGQSYNEQFF. The CDR3 bases are TGCGCCAGCAGCCAAGGCTTGGGACAGTCATACAATGAGCAGTTCTTC.

CDR3 region: CASSLFRQGHYEQYF. CDR3 nucleotides: TGTGCCAGCAGTTTATTCCGACAGGGCCACTACGAGCAGTACTTC. The rearrangement uses TRBV6-5 and TRBJ2-7; 7 positions match TRBD1. V shed 4 bases and J 3 bases; nucleotides not matched to a gene: 9. There are 15 residues in the CDR3. Looked up from germline, CDR1 is MNHEY and CDR2 is SVGAGI.

CDR3 sequence reads: CASSTNQETQYF. The CDR3 DNA reads TGCGCCAGCAGCACGAACCAAGAGACCCAGTACTTC. This chain links TRBV5-1 with TRBJ2-5; D remains ambiguous. The germline CDR1 and CDR2 sequences are SGHRS and YFSETQ. V was clipped by 4 bases and J by 0 bases, with 4 bases between them. The CDR3 has 12 amino acids.

The chain employs TRBV27 and TRBJ1-2; 7 positions agree with TRBD1. This CDR3 has 13 residues. Germline loops: CDR1 MNHEY, CDR2 SMNVEV (reference sequence). The ends lost 3 bases at V and 6 bases at J; junction bases unmatched: 4. CDR3 sequence (DNA): TGTGCCAGCAGTTTGTCCAGGGGGGATGGCTACACCTTC. It translates to CASSLSRGDGYTF.

The gene calls are TRBV27 and TRBJ2-7; D gene ambiguous. Germline V CDR1 and CDR2: MNHEY, SMNVEV (reference sequence). V lost 11 bases, J lost 6 bases, and 8 bases lay in between. This CDR3 spans 9 amino acids. CDR3 protein: CARPPEQYF. The DNA for the CDR3 is TGTGCCCGCCCGCCCGAGCAGTACTTC.

V gene TRBV6-5 combines with J gene TRBJ2-1; 9 nucleotides agree with TRBD2. The V gene end was trimmed by 4 bases and the J gene end by 8 bases; junction bases not matched to a gene: 12. The CDR3 is 16 amino acids. CDR1 MNHEY and CDR2 SVGAGI come from the germline V gene. The CDR3 sequence is CASSSYSGSTGDEQFF. CDR3 nucleotide sequence: TGTGCCAGCAGTTCCTATAGCGGGAGCACAGGCGATGAGCAGTTCTTC.

This clone was counted a few times. The chain has TRBV30 and TRBJ1-5; the match to TRBD1 covers 8 bases. V lost 6 bases and J lost 4; bases outside the gene matches: 14. Per the germline V gene, CDR1 is GTSNPN and CDR2 is SVGIG (reference sequence). This CDR3 has 16 residues. The CDR3 DNA follows: TGTGCCTGTCAACATCAGGGGGCGCAAGGAAATCAGCCCCAGCATTTT. Its protein product is CACQHQGAQGNQPQHF.

V and J are TRBV7-9 and TRBJ2-2, with TRBD2 matching over 14 bases. Germline assignment: CDR1 SEHNR and CDR2 FQNEAQ (reference sequence). V lost 5 bases to trimming and J lost 6 bases; unmatched junction nucleotides: 2. The CDR3 contains 15 residues. The CDR3 here is CASSRLAGGAGELFF. CDR3 sequence (DNA): TGTGCCAGCAGCCGACTAGCGGGAGGGGCCGGGGAGCTGTTTTTT.

The chain employs TRBV7-2 and TRBJ1-2; TRBD1 is a possible D gene (6 bases). Germline V gene sequence: CDR1 SGHTA, CDR2 FQGNSA. The germline V and J ends were trimmed by 5 bases and 7 bases, with 23 bases remaining between them. The CDR3 is made up of 16 amino acids. CDR3 in DNA: TGTGCCAGCAGCCCTCCGAGGGGGGGGGCCGTAAGTGGCTACACCTTC. It yields the protein CASSPPRGGAVSGYTF.

The chain employs TRBV18 and TRBJ2-1, with 10 nucleotides matching TRBD2. After removal of 2 bases from V and 3 bases from J, the junction contained 4 bases not matched to a gene. In germline, CDR1 is KGHSH, CDR2 LQKENI. The CDR3 loop spans 16 amino acids. The CDR3 loop reads CASSPGLAESYNEQFF. CDR3 DNA: TGTGCCAGCTCACCAGGACTAGCGGAAAGCTACAATGAGCAGTTCTTC.

The chain combines TRBV5-1 with TRBJ2-7; D call uncertain. The germline V gene encodes CDR1 SGHRS and CDR2 YFSETQ. The CDR3 runs 15 residues. Trimming left V 0 bases short and J 1 base short, with 11 bases between. The DNA of the CDR3 is TGCGCCAGCAGCTTGGGATTTGGGGAATCCTACGAGCAGTACTTC. This sequence encodes CASSLGFGESYEQYF.

This clone was counted a few times. The chain couples TRBV6-5 to TRBJ1-2, with TRBD1 as a possible D gene (5 bases). Trimming took off 1 base at V and 5 bases at J, with 14 bases between the two ends. Germline CDR1 is MNHEY and CDR2 is SVGAGI. The CDR3 length is 15 residues. CDR3 in amino acids: CASSYLAHQGYGYTF. Here the CDR3 DNA reads TGTGCCAGCAGTTACTTAGCTCATCAGGGATATGGCTACACCTTC.

The chain employs TRBV15 and TRBJ2-7; D perhaps matches TRBD1 (6 bases). The germline V gene encodes CDR1 LNHNV and CDR2 YYDKDF (reference sequence). The CDR3 is 13 residues long. V was shortened by 5 bases and J by 2 bases, with 10 bases between the two germline ends. CDR3 nucleotide sequence: TGTGCCACCAGCGTCTACAGGGCCTACGAGCAGTACTTC. It is translated as CATSVYRAYEQYF.

The chain carries TRBV9 and TRBJ2-1; 11 bases are a match to TRBD2. The CDR3 spans 15 residues. The germline V gene encodes CDR1 SGDLS and CDR2 YYNGEE. With 4 bases clipped from V and 6 bases from J, the junction kept 6 bases outside the gene matches. The CDR3 region is CASSFSGRAGNEQFF. The CDR3 DNA sequence: TGTGCCAGCAGCTTTAGCGGGAGGGCCGGCAATGAGCAGTTCTTC. Together with reference TRBV9 and TRBJ2-1, the CDR3 gives the full variable domain: DSGVTQTPKHLITATGQRVTLRCSPRSGDLSVYWYQQSLDQGLQFLIQYYNGEERAKGNILERFSAQQFPDLHSELNLSSLELGDSALYFCASSFSGRAGNEQFFGPGTRLTVL.

This chain uses TRBV6-6 with TRBJ2-7, with 8 bases identical to TRBD1. V trimming: 5 bases; J trimming: 6 bases; junction bases outside the gene matches: 9. The CDR3 consists of 14 residues. Per the germline V gene, CDR1 is MNHNY and CDR2 is SVGAGI (reference sequence). The CDR3: CASSLGQEAREQYF. Here the CDR3 DNA reads TGTGCCAGCAGTCTGGGACAGGAAGCTCGCGAGCAGTACTTC.

This sequence joins TRBV28 and TRBJ1-5; TRBD1 matches at 9 bases. The germline CDR1 and CDR2 sequences are MDHEN and SYDVKM. There are 15 residues in the CDR3. Unmatched junction bases numbered 7, after V lost 4 bases and J lost 6 bases. CDR3 region: CASSSLRQGVQPQHF. The CDR3 bases are TGTGCCAGCAGTTCCCTCCGACAGGGGGTTCAGCCCCAGCATTTT.

This clone has only one observation. The chain has TRBV11-2 and TRBJ2-2; D ambiguous. The CDR3 consists of 12 residues. CDR1 is SGHAT and CDR2 is FQNNGV in the germline V gene. The ends were cut back, 4 bases at V and 10 bases at J, with 10 bases in the middle. CDR3 residues: CASSSISMELFF. Here the CDR3 DNA reads TGTGCCAGCAGCTCTATATCCATGGAGCTGTTTTTT.

The chain employs TRBV7-9 and TRBJ1-1, with D maybe TRBD1 (5 bases). The length of the CDR3 is 15 residues. Per the germline V gene, CDR1 is SEHNR and CDR2 is FQNEAQ (reference sequence). V lost 3 bases to trimming and J lost 0 bases, with 11 bases between them. The CDR3 region is CASSFSGAMNTEAFF. CDR3 DNA: TGTGCCAGCAGCTTTTCTGGGGCCATGAACACTGAAGCTTTCTTT.

As to this clone: This CDR3 is also generated by other DNA sequences in the sample. This chain uses TRBV5-4 with TRBJ2-3, with D tentatively TRBD1 or TRBD2 (5 bases each). CDR3 length: 14 amino acids. In germline, CDR1 is SGHNT, CDR2 YYREEE (reference sequence). V gave up 0 bases and J gave up 1 base, with 6 bases separating them. The CDR3 here is CASSLGGGTDTQYF. The CDR3 DNA reads as TGTGCCAGCAGCTTGGGAGGGGGCACAGATACGCAGTATTTT.

The rearrangement uses TRBV27 and TRBJ1-4, with 9 positions matching TRBD1. This CDR3 has 17 residues. V was clipped by 0 bases and J by 2 bases; unmatched bases: 4. Per the germline V gene, CDR1 is MNHEY and CDR2 is SMNVEV (reference sequence). CDR3 sequence (DNA): TGTGCCAGCAGTTTATCTCTCGACAGGGGGACTAATGAAAAACTGTTTTTT. This translates into CASSLSLDRGTNEKLFF.